This TCR beta chain came from a study of breast tumors, draining lymph nodes, adjacent tissues (dated by TCRdb to between 2015 and 2016). As for the study more broadly: In breast cancer patients, the study compared the TCR beta repertoires of tumor, adjacent nontumor tissue and axillary lymph nodes. In human breast cancer, the study set out to evaluate how tumor, surrounding tissue and draining lymph node repertoires relate to one another and whether T cells may move between these sites. Summary of the overall study and its limitations: The similarity between tumor and nontumor tissue repertoires was significantly greater in luminal-like breast cancer than in basal-like breast cancer. The conclusion that tumor T cells originate in lymph nodes was framed as consistent with a hypothesis rather than directly demonstrated. Tumor T-cell repertoires showed less diversity than lymph node repertoires and more diversity than nontumor tissue repertoires, and tumor T-cell repertoires showed preferential V and J gene usage. A scenario in which most tumor T cells derive from the lymph node and then expand within tumor tissue was judged to be consistent with the data.

The junction carries 8 bases between V and J, which are trimmed by 3 bases and 4 bases respectively. There are 13 amino acids in the CDR3, from cysteine to phenylalanine inclusive. This entry keeps only the CDR3 DNA: 39 bases, framed from base 1. From the germline V gene (reference sequence), CDR1 is LGHDT and CDR2 is YNNKEL. Lymph node samples were obtained from the axillary draining lymph nodes of breast cancer patients. The reads were generated on an Illumina HiSeq 2000. TCR beta chain libraries were generated by multiplex PCR amplification. The amplified TCR beta chain products were analyzed by high-throughput sequencing. TCRdb reprocessing: public reads trimmed at Q25 with fastp, clones called with MiXCR, in-frame beta chains kept. Rows are combined by CDR3 protein, so each entry shows the most common genes and DNA. This sample comprises around 150,000 distinct CDR3 sequences, about 31% of them detected only once. Of the sample, roughly 2.3% falls within the top ten clones.

This clonotype was recorded at least ten times. The target of this receptor is not known. Base quality data are lacking; no much larger clone is found one base away. The sample consisted of axillary lymph node tissue. The source is a female donor with breast cancer. Some clones in this sample may be carry-over from other donors' samples. The chain links TRBV3-1 with TRBJ2-3; TRBD1 is a possible D gene, resting on 5 matching bases. The DNA sequence is TGTGCCAGCAGCCATCAGGGTTCAGATACGCAGTATTTT. Translated, it gives CASSHQGSDTQYF.